The 6 T cell receptor beta chains below come from one sample, sequenced in a study of T cell repertoires in cytomegalovirus infection. TCRdb reprocessed the reads via MiXCR and lists one record per CDR3 protein. The sample records over 150,000 distinct CDR3 sequences, under 15% being singletons. Sequences were obtained from PBMCs. The receptors come from a human donor in good health (CMV status not recorded). Some clones in this sample may be carry-over from other donors' samples.

In this sample, this clonotype turned up many times. CDR3 in amino acids: CASSPRRDTQYF. The CDR3 bases are TGTGCCAGCAGCCCCCGTCGGGATACGCAGTATTTT. The chain recombines TRBV7-2 with TRBJ2-3; no firm D call. CDR1 and CDR2 (germline): SGHTA, FQGNSA. The CDR3 contains 12 residues. Trimming pared 5 bases from V and 6 bases from J, leaving 9 bases between.

This clonotype was detected ten times or more. V gene TRBV7-2 combines with J gene TRBJ1-3; 8 nucleotides match TRBD1. The V segment lost 3 bases and the J segment 2 bases; nucleotides outside the gene matches: 3. This CDR3 has 15 amino acids. Germline CDR1 is SGHTA and CDR2 is FQGNSA. The CDR3 nucleotides read TGTGCCAGCAGCTTCAGGGGGCTAGCTGGAAACACCATATATTTT. It is translated as CASSFRGLAGNTIYF.

This clonotype was picked up a small number of times. This chain links TRBV29-1 with TRBJ2-7, with a possible D match to TRBD2 (5 bases). This CDR3 has 14 residues. V lost 0 bases to trimming and J lost 3 bases, with 12 bases between them. Germline CDR1 SQVTM, CDR2 ANQGSEA. The DNA for the CDR3 is TGCAGCGTTGAAGAGGACGGTCGGGGCTACGAGCAGTACTTC. This gives the protein CSVEEDGRGYEQYF.

The chain employs TRBV20-1 and TRBJ2-7; 11 nucleotides match TRBD2. This CDR3 spans 13 amino acids. CDR1 and CDR2 from the germline V gene are DFQATT and SNEGSKA (reference sequence). V was clipped by 6 bases and J by 5 bases; unmatched bases: 6. The CDR3: CSAKLAGVNEQYF. In nucleotides, the CDR3 is TGCAGTGCCAAACTAGCGGGAGTAAACGAGCAGTACTTC.

This clonotype was seen only a few times. The V and J genes are TRBV29-1 and TRBJ2-2; D is uncertain. The V gene's germline CDR1 is SQVTM and CDR2 ANQGSEA. Trimming took off 1 base at V and 5 bases at J, with 2 bases between the two ends. CDR3 length equals 11 residues. CDR3 nucleotide sequence: TGCAGCGTTGAAGTTACCGGGGAGCTGTTTTTT. As protein: CSVEVTGELFF.

Only a few counts were recorded for this clonotype. V is TRBV6-6 and J is TRBJ1-2, with 8 bases matching TRBD1. The germline gives CDR1 MNHNY, CDR2 SVGAGI (reference sequence). This CDR3 contains 13 residues. The J segment lost 8 bases and the V segment lost 9 bases, leaving 11 bases of the junction unmatched. The CDR3 DNA reads as TGTGCCAGTATACAGCAGGGGGCGTGGGGCTACACCTTC. The encoded protein is CASIQQGAWGYTF.